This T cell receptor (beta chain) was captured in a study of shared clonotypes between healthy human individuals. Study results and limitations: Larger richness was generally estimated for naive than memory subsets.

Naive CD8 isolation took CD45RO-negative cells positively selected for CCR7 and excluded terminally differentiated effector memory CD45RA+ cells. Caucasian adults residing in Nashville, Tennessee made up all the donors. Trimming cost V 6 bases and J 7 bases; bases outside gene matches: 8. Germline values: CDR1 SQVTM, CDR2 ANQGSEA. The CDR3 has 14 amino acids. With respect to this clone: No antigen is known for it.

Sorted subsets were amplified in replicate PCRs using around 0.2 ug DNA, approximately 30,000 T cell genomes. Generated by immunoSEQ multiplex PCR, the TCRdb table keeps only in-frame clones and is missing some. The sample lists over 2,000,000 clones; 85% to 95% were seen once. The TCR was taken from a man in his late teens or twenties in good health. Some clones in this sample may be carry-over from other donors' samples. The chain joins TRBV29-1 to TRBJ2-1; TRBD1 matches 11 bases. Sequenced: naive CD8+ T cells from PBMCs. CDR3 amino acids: CSVAGQGVRNEQFF. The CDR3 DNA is TGCAGCGTAGCGGGACAGGGGGTGAGGAATGAGCAGTTCTTC.